Listed here are 27 T cell receptor beta chains from one sample, sequenced in a study of T cells in Graves' hyperthyroidism and ophthalmopathy. TCR beta CDR3 region amplification was performed from RNA transcripts. Primed by the HTBI set, a first-round RT-PCR was run on the TCR CDR3. MiXCR, applied by TCRdb to the multiplex PCR reads, yields one record per CDR3 protein. The sample carries over 300,000 distinct CDR3 sequences, approximately 15% recorded once. Sequencing input: blood. The origin of the receptors is a woman in her sixties or seventies with Graves' hyperthyroidism.

This clonotype showed up just a few times. V and J are TRBV10-2 and TRBJ2-7; D is possibly TRBD1 (5 bases). Trimming removed 5 bases from V and 0 bases from J, with 11 bases in between. CDR1 and CDR2 from the germline V gene are WSHSY and SAAADI. The CDR3 is 14 amino acids. Here the CDR3 DNA reads TGCGCCAGCAGTCCTCGGACATACTCCTACGAGCAGTACTTC. Translation gives CASSPRTYSYEQYF.

This clonotype appeared many times. The chain employs TRBV2 and TRBJ1-1, with 8 bases matching TRBD1. The V gene end was trimmed by 5 bases and the J gene end by 4 bases; junction bases not matched to a gene: 6. This CDR3 is 14 amino acids long. Germline CDR1 and CDR2: SNHLY and FYNNEI. This CDR3 reads CASSRPGGGTEAFF. CDR3 coding DNA: TGTGCCAGCAGTCGGCCAGGGGGCGGCACTGAAGCTTTCTTT.

This clonotype was observed at least ten times. This rearrangement joins TRBV10-1 to TRBJ2-5, with 9 bases lining up with TRBD1. This CDR3 region has 16 residues. CDR1 and CDR2 from the germline V gene are WNHNN and SYGVQD (reference sequence). Trimming removed 4 bases from V and 3 bases from J; junction bases left unmatched: 9. DNA for the CDR3: TGCGCCAGCAGTGCGACCCCCACAGGGGGCAAAGAGACCCAGTACTTC. Translation gives CASSATPTGGKETQYF.

This clonotype was seen only a few times. The chain carries TRBV5-4 and TRBJ1-2; D unclear. This CDR3 has 13 residues. V was cut by 0 bases and J by 4 bases, with 7 bases left in between. Germline assignment: CDR1 SGHNT and CDR2 YYREEE (reference sequence). The CDR3 region is CASSLGLTYGYTF. The CDR3 DNA reads TGTGCCAGCAGCTTGGGGCTGACCTATGGCTACACCTTC. The full variable domain, its missing parts supplied by reference TRBV5-4 and TRBJ1-2, is ETGVTQSPTHLIKTRGQQVTLRCSSQSGHNTVSWYQQALGQGPQFIFQYYREEENGRGNFPPRFSGLQFPNYSSELNVNALELDDSALYLCASSLGLTYGYTFGSGTRLTVV.

The CDR3 sequence is CAPPGTIYEQYF. The CDR3 nucleotides read TGTGCCCCCCCCGGGACAATCTACGAGCAGTACTTC. This chain uses TRBV15 with TRBJ2-7; D is perhaps TRBD1 (6 bases). CDR1 and CDR2 (germline): LNHNV, YYDKDF (reference sequence). The CDR3 extends over 12 amino acids. Trimming cost V 11 bases and J 3 bases, with 14 bases left between them.

This clonotype was recorded many times. The chain couples TRBV29-1 to TRBJ1-5, with D possibly being TRBD1 (6 bases). Germline CDR1 is SQVTM and CDR2 is ANQGSEA. This CDR3 is built from 13 residues. Trimming stripped 4 bases from V and 4 bases from J, with 11 bases between. Here the CDR3 reads CSVVGGGNQPQHF. The CDR3 bases are TGCAGCGTTGTGGGGGGCGGGAATCAGCCCCAGCATTTT.

This clonotype showed up just a few times. This chain uses TRBV7-8 with TRBJ2-1; TRBD2 agrees at 9 bases. After removal of 4 bases from V and 7 bases from J, the junction contained 8 bases not matched to a gene. This CDR3 has 15 residues. Germline values: CDR1 SGHVS, CDR2 FQNEAQ. The CDR3 region is CASSSREGTENEQFF. Here the CDR3 DNA reads TGTGCCAGCAGCTCGCGGGAGGGGACTGAGAATGAGCAGTTCTTC.

This clonotype was seen only a few times. A read error may explain this, as a much larger clone is one base away. V gene TRBV2 combines with J gene TRBJ2-1; a weak D match, TRBD1 (6 bases). Trimming cost V 5 bases and J 6 bases, with 11 bases left between them. This CDR3 has 13 amino acids. CDR1 and CDR2 from the germline V gene are SNHLY and FYNNEI. The CDR3, as DNA: TGTGCCAGCAGTCAGGACAGACCCAATGAGCAGTTCTTC. Amino acids: CASSQDRPNEQFF.

Ten or more counts support this clonotype. CDR3: CASRRPGQGDFTEAFF. The CDR3 nucleotides read TGTGCCAGCAGACGCCCCGGACAGGGGGATTTCACTGAAGCTTTCTTT. This chain connects TRBV28 to TRBJ1-1; the match to TRBD1 covers 10 bases. The V and J ends lost 6 bases and 4 bases, in that order; junction bases with no gene match: 11. The CDR3 sequence is 16 residues long. Germline V lookup: CDR1 MDHEN, CDR2 SYDVKM.

This clonotype was counted many times. The chain joins TRBV11-2 to TRBJ1-4; 10 bases are shared with TRBD1. CDR3 length: 15 amino acids. V was pared by 3 bases and J by 8 bases, with 6 bases of the junction left unmatched. Germline V gene data show CDR1 as SGHAT and CDR2 as FQNNGV. The chain's CDR3 is CASSFTGTGEEKLFF. CDR3 bases: TGTGCCAGCAGCTTCACCGGGACAGGGGAGGAAAAACTGTTTTTT.

This clonotype was observed a few times. The chain has TRBV28 and TRBJ1-6; D is unclear. The CDR3 is 13 residues long. Germline CDR1 is MDHEN and CDR2 is SYDVKM. With 8 bases removed from V and 4 bases from J, the gap between germline ends came to 9 bases. CDR3 residues: CASGLEYNSPLHF. The CDR3 DNA is TGTGCCAGCGGCCTGGAGTATAATTCACCCCTCCACTTT.

This clonotype has at least ten counts. The chain is built from TRBV11-2 and TRBJ2-5; 7 bases are a match to TRBD1. The J segment lost 7 bases and the V segment lost 4 bases, leaving 9 bases of the junction unmatched. The germline CDR1 and CDR2 sequences are SGHAT and FQNNGV. There are 14 residues in the CDR3. CDR3 coding DNA: TGTGCCAGCAGCTCCATACAGGGGTTGAGGACCCAGTACTTC. Its translation is CASSSIQGLRTQYF.

This clonotype appeared a few times. This chain connects TRBV5-1 to TRBJ1-3; D is unclear. V was pared by 4 bases and J by 4 bases, with 21 bases between. The CDR3 is 17 residues long. Germline loops: CDR1 SGHRS, CDR2 YFSETQ. The CDR3 DNA reads TGCGCCAGCAGCCGCCTGGAGCTGACCCCGAGGGGAAACACCATATATTTT. It is translated as CASSRLELTPRGNTIYF. The entire variable domain, with the rest obtained from reference TRBV5-1 and TRBJ1-3, is as follows: KAGVTQTPRYLIKTRGQQVTLSCSPISGHRSVSWYQQTPGQGLQFLFEYFSETQRNKGNFPGRFSGRQFSNSRSEMNVSTLELGDSALYLCASSRLELTPRGNTIYFGEGSWLTVV.

This clonotype showed up many times. In DNA, the CDR3 is TGCAGTGCTAGAGCTACTAGCGCGATCTCCTACGAGCAGTACTTC. Its translation: CSARATSAISYEQYF. This rearrangement joins TRBV20-1 to TRBJ2-7, with 7 positions matching TRBD2. The V segment lost 1 base and the J segment 0 bases; nucleotides outside the gene matches: 6. Germline assignment: CDR1 DFQATT and CDR2 SNEGSKA (reference sequence). The CDR3 has 15 amino acids.

This clonotype was detected only a few times. The chain recombines TRBV20-1 with TRBJ1-4; possible D gene TRBD1, 5 bases. This CDR3 spans 14 amino acids. Trimming left V 0 bases short and J 8 bases short, with 13 bases between. Germline V gives CDR1 DFQATT, CDR2 SNEGSKA (reference sequence). Here the CDR3 DNA reads TGCAGTGCTAGAGACCAGGGCTTCGGGGAAAAACTGTTTTTT. Protein product: CSARDQGFGEKLFF.

This clonotype has only a few counts. The rearrangement links TRBV19 to TRBJ2-5; D not resolved. The germline V gene encodes CDR1 LNHDA and CDR2 SQIVND (reference sequence). The CDR3 consists of 15 residues. The germline V and J ends were trimmed by 1 base and 1 base, with 10 bases remaining between them. This chain's CDR3 is CASSIGTVTQETQYF. The CDR3 DNA reads as TGTGCCAGTAGTATAGGCACGGTAACCCAAGAGACCCAGTACTTC.

This clonotype was observed at least ten times. The genes are TRBV11-3 and TRBJ2-5, with D unclear. Per germline, CDR1 SGHNT and CDR2 YENEEA. Trimming shortened V by 4 bases and J by 3 bases, and 12 bases separated the two germline ends. The CDR3 length is 14 residues. The CDR3 DNA follows: TGTGCCAGCAGCTCGTGGGCAGTGGAAGAGACCCAGTACTTC. As protein: CASSSWAVEETQYF.

Ten or more counts support this clonotype. The CDR3 bases are TGTGCCAGCAGAGAGGGACTAGCGGGAGCAGATACGCAGTATTTT. It translates to CASREGLAGADTQYF. The V gene is TRBV6-2 or TRBV6-3, the J gene TRBJ2-3, with TRBD2 matching 14 bases. CDR3 length equals 15 residues. V shed 6 bases, J shed 4 bases, and the junction held 3 bases outside the gene matches. Germline V gene data show CDR1 as MNHEY and CDR2 as SVGEGT.

This clonotype occurred many times. The chain is built from TRBV4-1 and TRBJ1-1, with D unresolved. The CDR3 covers 14 residues. Germline values: CDR1 MGHRA, CDR2 YSYEKL. V was shortened by 4 bases and J by 1 base, with 10 bases between the two germline ends. The CDR3 sequence is CASSPIDPNTEAFF. The CDR3 DNA reads TGCGCCAGCAGCCCAATCGACCCGAACACTGAAGCTTTCTTT.

This clonotype was seen at least ten times. The chain recombines TRBV24-1 with TRBJ2-7, with D possibly being TRBD1 or TRBD2 (5 bases each). CDR3 length: 14 amino acids. Germline V lookup: CDR1 KGHDR, CDR2 SFDVKD. The V and J ends lost 6 bases and 0 bases respectively, with 11 bases between them. The CDR3 protein is CATSSAGTSYEQYF. The DNA for the CDR3 is TGTGCCACCAGTTCCGCCGGGACCTCCTACGAGCAGTACTTC.

Many counts were recorded for this clonotype. V and J are TRBV7-8 and TRBJ2-1, with D perhaps TRBD2 (6 bases). Germline CDR1 is SGHVS and CDR2 is FQNEAQ. V gave up 0 bases and J gave up 4 bases, with 13 bases separating them. The CDR3 extends over 16 amino acids. As DNA, the CDR3 is TGTGCCAGCAGCTTAGCCATCGGGACTTCGTACAATGAGCAGTTCTTC. This encodes CASSLAIGTSYNEQFF. Full variable domain (remainder filled in from reference TRBV7-8 and TRBJ2-1): GAGVSQSPRYKVAKRGQDVALRCDPISGHVSLFWYQQALGQGPEFLTYFQNEAQLDKSGLPSDRFFAERPEGSVSTLKIQRTQQEDSAVYLCASSLAIGTSYNEQFFGPGTRLTVL.

The chain carries TRBV11-2 and TRBJ2-2; D not resolved. The CDR3 extends over 14 amino acids. The V end was cut by 4 bases, the J end by 5 bases, with 11 bases between. From germline, CDR1 is SGHAT and CDR2 FQNNGV. The CDR3 DNA is TGTGCCAGCAGCTCTTACAAGAGAACCGGGGAGCTGTTTTTT. The encoded protein is CASSSYKRTGELFF.

This sequence joins TRBV5-1 and TRBJ2-2; TRBD2 matches at 12 bases. The CDR3 is 16 amino acids. Germline assignment: CDR1 SGHRS and CDR2 YFSETQ. The trim removed 0 bases at V and 8 bases at J, leaving 5 bases unmatched. CDR3 sequence reads: CASSLDRTSGTGELFF. The DNA for the CDR3 is TGCGCCAGCAGCTTGGATCGGACTAGCGGGACTGGGGAGCTGTTTTTT. The full variable domain, its missing parts supplied by reference TRBV5-1 and TRBJ2-2, is KAGVTQTPRYLIKTRGQQVTLSCSPISGHRSVSWYQQTPGQGLQFLFEYFSETQRNKGNFPGRFSGRQFSNSRSEMNVSTLELGDSALYLCASSLDRTSGTGELFFGEGSRLTVL.

This clonotype was detected many times. The CDR3 DNA is TGTGCCAGCAGTAAAACGGACAGGGGGCGAGGGGCCAACGTCCTGACTTTC. Translated: CASSKTDRGRGANVLTF. V usage is TRBV27 and J usage is TRBJ2-6; TRBD1 matches 11 bases. The CDR3 is made up of 17 amino acids. Germline CDR1 is MNHEY and CDR2 is SMNVEV (reference sequence). V trimming: 5 bases; J trimming: 4 bases; junction bases outside the gene matches: 7.

The CDR3 spells CASGLGRGLAGGNTGELFF. For the CDR3, the DNA is TGTGCTAGTGGTTTGGGAAGAGGACTAGCGGGAGGCAACACCGGGGAGCTGTTTTTT. The V call is TRBV12-5, the J call TRBJ2-2; 14 bases agree with TRBD2. The germline CDR1 and CDR2 sequences are LGHNT and FRNRAP. V gave up 1 base and J gave up 2 bases; unmatched junction bases: 6. The length of the CDR3 is 19 residues.

This chain joins TRBV27 and TRBJ2-7; 7 nucleotides line up with TRBD1. Germline values: CDR1 MNHEY, CDR2 SMNVEV (reference sequence). The CDR3 has 14 residues. With V trimmed by 5 bases and J by 3 bases, 7 bases remained unmatched. The CDR3, as DNA: TGTGCCAGCAGTACAGGGGCTGGCTTCTACGAGCAGTACTTC. Translated: CASSTGAGFYEQYF.

This chain links TRBV9 with TRBJ2-7; 15 bases fit TRBD2. V was pared by 4 bases and J by 0 bases, with 5 bases of the junction left unmatched. The CDR3 spans 17 residues. CDR1 and CDR2 (germline): SGDLS, YYNGEE. The CDR3 reads CASSPGLAGGFSYEQYF. The CDR3 DNA sequence: TGTGCCAGCAGCCCCGGACTAGCGGGAGGGTTCTCCTACGAGCAGTACTTC. Looking up the rest from reference TRBV9 and TRBJ2-7 gives the full variable domain: DSGVTQTPKHLITATGQRVTLRCSPRSGDLSVYWYQQSLDQGLQFLIQYYNGEERAKGNILERFSAQQFPDLHSELNLSSLELGDSALYFCASSPGLAGGFSYEQYFGPGTRLTVT.